This T cell receptor beta chain comes out of a study of T cells in tuberculosis. Study-level background: IGRA-negative adolescents, IGRA-positive adolescents with latent tuberculosis and adults with active tuberculosis formed this South African cohort. Study-wide points: Using the GMM-specific repertoire gave 85% to 90% accuracy versus 60% to 70% with motifs. Smaller alpha distances in active tuberculosis partly reflected shorter CDR3-alpha lengths.

CDR3 size: 15 residues. Germline CDR1 SNHLY, CDR2 FYNNEI. V trimming: 8 bases; J trimming: 0 bases; junction bases outside the gene matches: 7. Generated by immunoSEQ multiplex PCR, the TCRdb table keeps only in-frame clones and is missing some. The sample lists 25,000 to 35,000 clones; about 95% were seen once. About this clone itself: Its matching antigen is unknown.

What was sequenced was PBMCs. V and J are TRBV2 and TRBJ2-5; 9 nucleotides match TRBD1. This TCR derives from a donor aged 10-29 years with latent tuberculosis or without tuberculosis infection. The CDR3 DNA reads as TGTGCCAGCGAACCGGGACAGGGAGACCAAGAGACCCAGTACTTC. It codes for CASEPGQGDQETQYF.